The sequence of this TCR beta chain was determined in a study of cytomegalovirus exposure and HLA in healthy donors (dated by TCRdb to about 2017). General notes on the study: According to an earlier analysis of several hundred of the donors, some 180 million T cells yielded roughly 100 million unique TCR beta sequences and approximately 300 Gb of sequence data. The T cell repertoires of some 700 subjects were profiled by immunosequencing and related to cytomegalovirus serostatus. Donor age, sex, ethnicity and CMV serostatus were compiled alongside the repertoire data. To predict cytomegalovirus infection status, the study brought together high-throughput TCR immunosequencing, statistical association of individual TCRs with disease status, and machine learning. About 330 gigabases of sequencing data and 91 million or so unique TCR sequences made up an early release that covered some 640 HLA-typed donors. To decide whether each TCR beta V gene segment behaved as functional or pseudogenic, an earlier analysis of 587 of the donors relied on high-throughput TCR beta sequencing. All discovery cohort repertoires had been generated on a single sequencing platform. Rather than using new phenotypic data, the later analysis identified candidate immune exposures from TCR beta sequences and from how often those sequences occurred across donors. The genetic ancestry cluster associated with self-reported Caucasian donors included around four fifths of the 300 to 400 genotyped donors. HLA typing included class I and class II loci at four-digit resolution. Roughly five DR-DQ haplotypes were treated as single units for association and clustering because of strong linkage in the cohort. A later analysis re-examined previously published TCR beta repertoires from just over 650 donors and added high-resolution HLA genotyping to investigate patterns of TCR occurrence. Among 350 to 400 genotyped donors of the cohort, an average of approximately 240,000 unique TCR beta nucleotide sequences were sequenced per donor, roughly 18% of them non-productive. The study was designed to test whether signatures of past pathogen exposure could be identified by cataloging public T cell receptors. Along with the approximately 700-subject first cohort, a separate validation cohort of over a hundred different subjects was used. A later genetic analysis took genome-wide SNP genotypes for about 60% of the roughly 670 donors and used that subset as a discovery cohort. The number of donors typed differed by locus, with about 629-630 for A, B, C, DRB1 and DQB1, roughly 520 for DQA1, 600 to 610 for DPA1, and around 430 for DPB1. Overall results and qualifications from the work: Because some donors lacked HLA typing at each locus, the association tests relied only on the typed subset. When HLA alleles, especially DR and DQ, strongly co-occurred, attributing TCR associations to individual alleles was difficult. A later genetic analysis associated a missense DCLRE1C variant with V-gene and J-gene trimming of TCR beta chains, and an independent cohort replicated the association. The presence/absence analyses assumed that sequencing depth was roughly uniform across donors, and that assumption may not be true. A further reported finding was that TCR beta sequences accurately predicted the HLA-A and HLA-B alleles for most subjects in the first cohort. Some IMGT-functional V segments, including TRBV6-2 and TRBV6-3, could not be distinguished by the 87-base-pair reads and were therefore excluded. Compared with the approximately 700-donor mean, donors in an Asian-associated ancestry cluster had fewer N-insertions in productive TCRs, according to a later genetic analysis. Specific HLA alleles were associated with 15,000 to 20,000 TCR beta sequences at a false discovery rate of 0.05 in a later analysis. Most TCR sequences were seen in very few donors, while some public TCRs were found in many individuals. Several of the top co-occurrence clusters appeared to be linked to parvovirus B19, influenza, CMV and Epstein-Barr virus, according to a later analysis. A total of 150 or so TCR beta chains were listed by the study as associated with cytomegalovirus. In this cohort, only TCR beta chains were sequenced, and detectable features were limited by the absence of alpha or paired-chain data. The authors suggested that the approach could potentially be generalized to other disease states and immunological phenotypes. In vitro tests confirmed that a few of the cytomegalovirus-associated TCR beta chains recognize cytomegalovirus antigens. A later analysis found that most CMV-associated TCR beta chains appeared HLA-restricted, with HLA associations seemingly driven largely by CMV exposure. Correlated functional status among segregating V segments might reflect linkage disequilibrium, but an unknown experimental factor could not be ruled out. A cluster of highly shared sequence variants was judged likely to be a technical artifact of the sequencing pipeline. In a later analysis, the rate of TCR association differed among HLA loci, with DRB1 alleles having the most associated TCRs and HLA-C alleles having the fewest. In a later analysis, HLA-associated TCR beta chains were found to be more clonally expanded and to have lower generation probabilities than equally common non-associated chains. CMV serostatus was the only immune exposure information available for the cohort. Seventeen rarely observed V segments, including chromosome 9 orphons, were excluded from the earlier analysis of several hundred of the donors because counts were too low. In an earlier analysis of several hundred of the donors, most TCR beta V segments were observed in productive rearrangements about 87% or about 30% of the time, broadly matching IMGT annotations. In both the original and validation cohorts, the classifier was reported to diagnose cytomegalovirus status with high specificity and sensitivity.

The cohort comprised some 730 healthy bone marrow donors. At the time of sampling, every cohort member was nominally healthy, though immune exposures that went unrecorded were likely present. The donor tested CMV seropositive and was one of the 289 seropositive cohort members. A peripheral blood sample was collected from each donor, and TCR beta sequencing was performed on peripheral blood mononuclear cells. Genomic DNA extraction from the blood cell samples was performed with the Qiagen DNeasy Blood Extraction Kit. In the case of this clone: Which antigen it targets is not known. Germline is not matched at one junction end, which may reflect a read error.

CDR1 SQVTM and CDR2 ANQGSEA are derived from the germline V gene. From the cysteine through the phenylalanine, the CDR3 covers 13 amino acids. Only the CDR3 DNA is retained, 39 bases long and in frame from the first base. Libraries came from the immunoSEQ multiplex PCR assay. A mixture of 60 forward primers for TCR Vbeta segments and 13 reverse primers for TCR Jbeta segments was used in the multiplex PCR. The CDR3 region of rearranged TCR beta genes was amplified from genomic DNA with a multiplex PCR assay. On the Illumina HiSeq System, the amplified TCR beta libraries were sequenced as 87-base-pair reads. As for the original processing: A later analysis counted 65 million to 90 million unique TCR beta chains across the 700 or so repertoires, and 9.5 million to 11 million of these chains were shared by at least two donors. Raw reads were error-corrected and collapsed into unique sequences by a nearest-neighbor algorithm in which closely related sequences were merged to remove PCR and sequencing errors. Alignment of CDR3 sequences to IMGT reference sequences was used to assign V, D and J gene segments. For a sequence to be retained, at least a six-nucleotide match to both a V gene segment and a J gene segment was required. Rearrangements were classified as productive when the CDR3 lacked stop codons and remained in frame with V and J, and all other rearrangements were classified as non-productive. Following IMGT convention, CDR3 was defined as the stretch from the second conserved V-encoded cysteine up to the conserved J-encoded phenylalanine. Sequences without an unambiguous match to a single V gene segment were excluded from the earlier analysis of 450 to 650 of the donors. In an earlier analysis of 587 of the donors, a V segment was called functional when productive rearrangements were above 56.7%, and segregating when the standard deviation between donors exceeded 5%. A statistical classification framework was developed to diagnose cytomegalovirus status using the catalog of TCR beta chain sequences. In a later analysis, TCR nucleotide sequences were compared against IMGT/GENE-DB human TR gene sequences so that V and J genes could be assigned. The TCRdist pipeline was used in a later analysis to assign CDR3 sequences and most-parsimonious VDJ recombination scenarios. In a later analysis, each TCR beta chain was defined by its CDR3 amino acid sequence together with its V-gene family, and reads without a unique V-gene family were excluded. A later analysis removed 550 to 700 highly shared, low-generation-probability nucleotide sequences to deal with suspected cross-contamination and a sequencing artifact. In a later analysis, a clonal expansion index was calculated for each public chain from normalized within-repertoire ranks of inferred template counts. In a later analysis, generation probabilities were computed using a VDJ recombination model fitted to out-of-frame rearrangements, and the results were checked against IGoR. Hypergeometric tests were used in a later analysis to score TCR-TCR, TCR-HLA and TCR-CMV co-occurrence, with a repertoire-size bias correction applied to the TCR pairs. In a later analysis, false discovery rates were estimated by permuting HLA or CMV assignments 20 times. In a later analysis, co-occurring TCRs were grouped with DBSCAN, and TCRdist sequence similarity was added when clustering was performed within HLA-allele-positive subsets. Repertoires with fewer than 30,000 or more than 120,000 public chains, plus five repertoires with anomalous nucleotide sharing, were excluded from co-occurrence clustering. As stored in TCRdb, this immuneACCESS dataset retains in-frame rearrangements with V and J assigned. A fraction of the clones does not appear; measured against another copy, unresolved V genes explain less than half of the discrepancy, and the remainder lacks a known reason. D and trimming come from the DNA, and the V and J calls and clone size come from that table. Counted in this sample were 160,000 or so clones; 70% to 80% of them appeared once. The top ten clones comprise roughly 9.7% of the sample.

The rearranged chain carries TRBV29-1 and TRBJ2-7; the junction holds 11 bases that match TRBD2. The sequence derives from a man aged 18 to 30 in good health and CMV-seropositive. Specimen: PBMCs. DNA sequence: TGCAGCGTGGAAGGGACTAGCGGAATTCAGCAGTACTTC. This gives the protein CSVEGTSGIQQYF.